This TCR beta chain was identified in a study of low-dose radiotherapy and immunotherapy resistance in tumors. The wider study: Ipilimumab 1 mg/kg every six weeks, together with nivolumab 240 mg every two weeks, was given intravenously to patients.

First-strand cDNA used TRAV- and TRBV-specific primers, covering alpha and beta chains. The PCR that amplified TCRs ran for approximately 20 cycles, relying on a constant-region primer and a V-primer adapter. Via MiXCR, TCRdb re-called the reads, giving one row per CDR3 protein. This sample has several thousand distinct CDR3 sequences; 70% to 80% occur once, and the top ten carry around 10%. This clonotype originated in a human donor with advanced metastatic prostate, ovarian, gallbladder or colorectal cancer (not recorded which). This table probably holds off-target reads from a library built for another chain.

CDR3 region: CASSCRTMGGETQYF. The CDR3, as DNA: TGTGCCAGCAGCTGTCGTACCATGGGGGGGGAGACCCAGTACTTC. The chain employs TRBV5-6 and TRBJ2-5; 7 bases line up with TRBD2. Per the germline V gene, CDR1 is SGHDT and CDR2 is YYEEEE. V trimming: 3 bases; J trimming: 5 bases; junction bases outside the gene matches: 10. The CDR3 length is 15 residues.